This T cell receptor (beta chain) came from a study of CD8+ T cells in alopecia areata. Study outcomes and limitations: A great number of expanded lesional clones endured in scalp and blood during tofacitinib. Normal scalp had lower clonality than lesional scalp, with alopecia totalis/universalis lesions showing this most strongly.

The CDR3 is 14 residues long. About this clone: The antigen is undetermined.

It was cDNA, reverse transcribed from extracted RNA, that served as the sequencing template. The repertoire was sequenced with immunoSEQ multiplex PCR; TCRdb's copy has only in-frame clones and lacks some. The sample consists of nearly 200,000 clones, over 45% of them appearing once. Indicated treatment: oral pan-JAK inhibitor, 5-10 mg twice daily. From alopecia areata patients, lesional scalp punch biopsies and peripheral blood were collected. PBMC-derived CD4+ and CD8+ T cells were sorted. This clonotype was obtained from a human donor with alopecia areata. This sequence joins TRBV21-1 and TRBJ2-5; TRBD2 reflects the table's D call only, with no check against the DNA. TRBV21-1 is a known pseudogene. Sequenced material: CD4+ T cells sorted from blood, taken at week 24, from a patient treated with tofacitinib. The CDR3 region is CASSKGGGRETQYF. CDR3 DNA: TGTGCCAGCAGCAAAGGAGGCGGGAGAGAGACCCAGTACTTC.